This T cell receptor (beta chain) was identified during a study of blood T cell repertoires in COVID-19. Study-level information: Samples of COVID-19 (acute and convalescent) were obtained from the United States, Italy and Spain. From T cells, B-cell-depleted T cells, or PBMCs came the material, which was cDNA or gDNA.

Authors' data handling: By means of reference gene primer amplification, nucleated cell counts were estimated. Repertoires were generated with immunoSEQ multiplex PCR, while TCRdb's copy carries only in-frame clones and drops some. V and J calls and clone size are as listed in that table; D and trimming were resolved from the DNA. The top ten clones hold roughly 3.2% of a sample with 20,000 or so clones, about 87% of them seen once. What was sequenced was peripheral blood. This receptor was taken from a human donor in a cohort sampled during active COVID-19.

The CDR3 region is CASSVDRALNQPQHF. In nucleotides, the CDR3 is TGTGCCAGTAGTGTCGACAGGGCCCTCAATCAGCCCCAGCATTTT. The chain recombines TRBV19 with TRBJ1-5, with 7 positions matching TRBD1. V was clipped by 5 bases and J by 3 bases; unmatched bases: 7. CDR3 length equals 15 residues. Germline-derived CDR1 and CDR2 are LNHDA and SQIVND (reference sequence).